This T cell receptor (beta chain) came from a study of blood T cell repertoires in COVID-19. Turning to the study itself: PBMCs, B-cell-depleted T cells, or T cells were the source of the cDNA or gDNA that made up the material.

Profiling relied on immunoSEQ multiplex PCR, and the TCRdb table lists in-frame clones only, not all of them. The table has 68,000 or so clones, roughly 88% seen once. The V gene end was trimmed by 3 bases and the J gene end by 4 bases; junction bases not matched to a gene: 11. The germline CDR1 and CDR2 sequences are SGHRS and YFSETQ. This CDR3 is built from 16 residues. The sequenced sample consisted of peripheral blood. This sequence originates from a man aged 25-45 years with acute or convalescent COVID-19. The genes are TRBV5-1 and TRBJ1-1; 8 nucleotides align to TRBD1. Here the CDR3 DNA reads TGCGCCAGCAGCTCCGGACAGGGTGGGAAGGGCACTGAAGCTTTCTTT. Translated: CASSSGQGGKGTEAFF.